This entry lists 5 T cell receptor beta chains sequenced from one sample in a study of CD8+CD57+ T cells in acquired aplastic anemia. Selection for sequencing was limited to patients who had shown CD8+CD57+ cell expansion by flow cytometry. Profiles of TCR beta VDJ and CDR3 were generated from a genomic DNA template. TCRdb reanalysed the reads using MiXCR and keeps one entry per CDR3 protein. The sample includes 150,000 to 200,000 distinct CDR3 sequences, approximately 48% of them seen just once. The sample consisted of sorted CD4+, CD8+, or CD8+CD57+ T cells (not recorded which) from PBMCs. These receptors came from a human donor with aplastic anemia.

The gene calls are TRBV24-1 and TRBJ1-1, with TRBD1 as a possible D gene (5 bases). V gave up 3 bases and J gave up 8 bases, with 12 bases separating them. This CDR3 has 13 residues. Looked up from germline, CDR1 is KGHDR and CDR2 is SFDVKD. The CDR3 nucleotides are TGTGCCACCAGTGATCCTAGTCGGGACGAAGCTTTCTTT. The encoded protein is CATSDPSRDEAFF.

The CDR3 DNA reads TGTGCCATCAGTGTTCGATCGGAACGGGCTGAAGCTTTCTTT. Protein product: CAISVRSERAEAFF. The rearrangement joins TRBV10-3 to TRBJ1-1, with no clear D. The germline V gene encodes CDR1 ENHRY and CDR2 SYGVKD. The germline V and J ends were trimmed by 4 bases and 6 bases, with 15 bases remaining between them. This CDR3 is built from 14 residues.

There are a few counts of this clonotype. The chain couples TRBV9 to TRBJ1-2, with a possible D match to TRBD1 (5 bases). CDR1 and CDR2 from the germline V gene are SGDLS and YYNGEE. V was clipped by 3 bases and J by 9 bases, with 15 bases between them. CDR3 length: 13 residues. CDR3 sequence (DNA): TGTGCCAGCAGCGCCGCCGGGGGGAATAGCTACACCTTC. It specifies CASSAAGGNSYTF.

The gene calls are TRBV19 and TRBJ2-7; D remains unclear. Germline values: CDR1 LNHDA, CDR2 SQIVND (reference sequence). This CDR3 is 13 amino acids long. Trimming removed 1 base from V and 4 bases from J, with 8 bases in between. The DNA of the CDR3 is TGTGCCAGTAGTATAGCGAGGAATTACGAGCAGTACTTC. Its translation is CASSIARNYEQYF.

V usage is TRBV9 and J usage is TRBJ2-7, with 9 bases identical to TRBD1. CDR3 length equals 14 residues. Looked up from germline, CDR1 is SGDLS and CDR2 is YYNGEE. Trimming cost V 3 bases and J 6 bases; bases outside gene matches: 7. CDR3 in amino acids: CASSAGTGTGEQYF. Here the CDR3 DNA reads TGTGCCAGCAGCGCCGGGACAGGGACTGGCGAGCAGTACTTC.